These T cell receptor beta chains were read from a single sample in a study of T cell responses to AZD1222 COVID-19 vaccine. Only in-frame clones appear in the TCRdb table, and some are missing; sequencing was by immunoSEQ multiplex PCR. The data hold some 110,000 clones, with around nine tenths observed a single time. Sequenced here: peripheral blood, sampled 28 days after the second AZD1222 dose. These receptor sequences come from an adult who received the AZD1222 COVID-19 vaccine. The CDR3 runs from the conserved cysteine through the conserved F or W. D genes are given only for firm matches. Clone size, where shown, is once, few, many, or a class for clones that have expanded.

TRBD2	TRBV9	TRBJ2-3	.	TGTGCCAGCAGCGTAGCGCCCAGCGGGGGGGGTACGCAGTATTTT	CASSVAPSGGGTQYF
.	TRBV14	TRBJ2-7	.	TGTGCCAGCAGCCCCGGGGCGGGATACGAGCAGTACTTC	CASSPGAGYEQYF
.	TRBV6-4	TRBJ2-5	.	TGTGCCAGCACGACGGAGACCCAGTACTTC	CASTTETQYF
TRBD1	TRBV2	TRBJ1-5	.	TGTGCCAGCAGTGCAGACAGGGACAATCAGCCCCAGCATTTT	CASSADRDNQPQHF
TRBD1	TRBV11-3	TRBJ2-1	.	TGTGCCAGCAGCTCCCCCGGACAGGTCTACAATGAGCAGTTCTTC	CASSSPGQVYNEQFF
TRBD1	TRBV24-1	TRBJ2-5	.	TGTGCCACCAGTGATTTGGGGCCGGGACAGCTTGGGGAGACCCAGTACTTC	CATSDLGPGQLGETQYF
TRBD1	TRBV5-5	TRBJ1-2	once	TGTGCCAGCAGCTTGGGACAGGGTACTCGTGGCTACACCTTC	CASSLGQGTRGYTF
.	TRBV5-1	TRBJ2-2	.	TGCGCCAGCAGCAACCTAGCTGTGGGGGCAACGGGTTCCGGGGAGCTGTTTTTT	CASSNLAVGATGSGELFF
.	TRBV5-5	TRBJ2-5	.	TGTGCCAGCAGCCTAATGGCTACTCAAGAGACCCAGTACTTC	CASSLMATQETQYF
TRBD1	TRBV23-1	TRBJ2-1	.	TGCGCCAGCAGTCATAGGGGGCAGGATGAGCAGTTCTTC	CASSHRGQDEQFF
.	TRBV2	TRBJ1-2	.	TGTGCCAGCAGGGGGGAGGCAGGGAACTATGGCTACACCTTC	CASRGEAGNYGYTF
TRBD2	TRBV9	TRBJ2-1	.	TGTGCCAGCAGCTACGGACTAGCGGTGACGGACAATGAGCAGTTCTTC	CASSYGLAVTDNEQFF
.	TRBV2	TRBJ1-2	.	TGTGCCAGCAGTGCCCGGGGAAACTCTAACTATGGCTACACCTTC	CASSARGNSNYGYTF
.	TRBV6-2/TRBV6-3	TRBJ2-2	.	TGTGCCAGCAGTTACTCTATTACCCCGGGTACCGGGGAGCTGTTTTTT	CASSYSITPGTGELFF
.	TRBV12-3/TRBV12-4	TRBJ1-6	.	TGTGCCAGCAGTGCAGACCCTGTAGCTCCCCTCCACTTT	CASSADPVAPLHF
.	TRBV2	TRBJ2-3	.	TGTGCCAGCAAAGGGGCAGATACGCAGTATTTT	CASKGADTQYF
TRBD2	TRBV27	TRBJ2-2	.	TGTGCCAGCAGCCGAGTAGGGACTAGTCTGACCGGGGAGCTGTTTTTT	CASSRVGTSLTGELFF
TRBD1	TRBV3-1/TRBV3-2	TRBJ2-7	.	TGTGCCAGCACCCTGTACAGGGGTCCTCCCTACGAGCAGTACTTC	CASTLYRGPPYEQYF
.	TRBV28	TRBJ2-1	.	TGTGCCAGCAGCCCCCGGAATGAGCAGTTCTTC	CASSPRNEQFF
.	TRBV5-1	TRBJ1-3	.	TGCGCCAGCGCGGGGGAACCTGGAAACACCATATATTTT	CASAGEPGNTIYF
.	TRBV5-1	TRBJ2-3	.	TGCGCCAGCAGCTTGGCCCCAAAAACAGATACGCAGTATTTT	CASSLAPKTDTQYF
TRBD2	TRBV28	TRBJ2-7	.	TGTGCCAGCAGTACCGTGGGGGAGGGAGAGGACGAGCAGTACTTC	CASSTVGEGEDEQYF
.	TRBV21-1	TRBJ1-4	once	TGTGCCAGCAGCAAAGTCAGCAGGACAACTAATGAAAAACTGTTTTTT	CASSKVSRTTNEKLFF
TRBD1	TRBV2	TRBJ2-3	.	TGTGCCAGCAGTGCCGACAGGGTAGATACGCAGTATTTT	CASSADRVDTQYF
.	TRBV2	TRBJ2-5	.	TGTGCCAGCAATGTCGACAGGAACCAAGAGACCCAGTACTTC	CASNVDRNQETQYF
.	TRBV19	TRBJ2-7	once	TGTGCCAGTAGTTCGTCAGAGACCTACGAGCAGTACTTC	CASSSSETYEQYF
.	TRBV13	TRBJ1-3	.	TGTGCCAGCAGCAGGGCTGGGGGTGGAAACACCATATATTTT	CASSRAGGGNTIYF
TRBD2	TRBV18	TRBJ2-3	.	TGTGCCAGCTCACCACGAACGGGGGGGCGAGATACGCAGTATTTT	CASSPRTGGRDTQYF
.	TRBV5-5	TRBJ2-1	.	TGTGCCAGCAGCTGGGGCGGTTTTCGTGGGGCAGGGAGGTACAATGAGCAGTTCTTC	CASSWGGFRGAGRYNEQFF
TRBD2	TRBV4-1	TRBJ2-7	.	TGCGCCAGCAGCGAGAGGGGACTAGCGGGAGACGGCGAGCAGTACTTC	CASSERGLAGDGEQYF
.	TRBV6-5	TRBJ1-2	.	TGTGCCAGCAGCCCCCTGGCCTGGGCTGGGGGCTACACCTTC	CASSPLAWAGGYTF
TRBD2	TRBV5-1	TRBJ2-7	once	TGCGCCAGCAGCTCCCAGGGCGGGGGGCTGGGAGAGCAGTACTTC	CASSSQGGGLGEQYF
TRBD2	TRBV5-4	TRBJ2-7	.	TGTGCCAGCAGCCCCGGGACTAGCGGGAGGTACGAGCAGTACTTC	CASSPGTSGRYEQYF
.	TRBV6-5	TRBJ1-2	.	TGTGCCAGCAGTTACTCGATTTCAGCCATTTATGGCTACACCTTC	CASSYSISAIYGYTF
TRBD2	TRBV24-1	TRBJ2-3	.	TGTGCCACCAGTGACCCTAGCGGGAGGGCCCCAGATACGCAGTATTTT	CATSDPSGRAPDTQYF
.	TRBV18	TRBJ2-7	.	TGTGCCAGCTCACCAGTCTCCCGAGACACTGAATCCTACGAGCAGTACTTC	CASSPVSRDTESYEQYF
.	TRBV6-5	TRBJ1-2	once	TGTGCCAGCAGGAATGACAGACTCTATGGCTACACCTTC	CASRNDRLYGYTF
.	TRBV21-1	TRBJ2-3	.	TGTGCCAGCAGCACCCAACGGGCGACCGCAGATACGCAGTATTTT	CASSTQRATADTQYF
.	TRBV5-1	TRBJ2-1	.	TGCGCCAGCAGCTGGAGGACTACTTTGTCCTACAATGAGCAGTTCTTC	CASSWRTTLSYNEQFF
TRBD2	TRBV4-1	TRBJ2-1	.	TGCGCCAGCCGTTGGACTAGCGGGGGGAGGAATGAGCAGTTCTTC	CASRWTSGGRNEQFF
.	TRBV4-1	TRBJ1-5	.	TGCGCCAGCAGCCAAGTTCTGGGAAACGGCAATCAGCCCCAGCATTTT	CASSQVLGNGNQPQHF
.	TRBV2	TRBJ2-7	.	TGTGCCAGCAGTGTAACAGGAGTGCAGTACTTC	CASSVTGVQYF